The 32 T cell receptor beta chains given below trace back to one sample, sequenced in a study of T-cell memory formation after mild COVID-19 (dated by TCRdb to the early 2020s). Library preparation was by 5' RACE. The instrument was an Illumina NovaSeq 6000. TCRdb reprocessing: public reads trimmed at Q25 with fastp, clones called with MiXCR, in-frame beta chains kept. All rows with the same CDR3 protein become a single entry with the most common DNA and genes. The sample records roughly 480,000 distinct CDR3 sequences, about 23% of which are singletons. Clones ranked in the top ten supply approximately 13% of the sample. The sample was PBMCs or a T cell subset sorted from them (not recorded which). The receptors here all came from an adult woman who had mild COVID-19 (a few samples of this study predate the infection). The sample titles of this study are shuffled in the database, so cell type and time point are left out; the donor was told from shared clones.

This clonotype was found a few times. The chain carries TRBV15 and TRBJ2-5, with D hard to call. V dropped 0 bases and J dropped 3 bases, with 5 bases sitting between them. Germline V gene lookup returns CDR1 LNHNV and CDR2 YYDKDF (reference sequence). There are 13 residues in the CDR3. CDR3 in amino acids: CATSRDVEETQYF. The CDR3, as DNA: TGTGCCACCAGCAGAGATGTCGAAGAGACCCAGTACTTC. The entire variable domain, with the rest obtained from reference TRBV15 and TRBJ2-5, is as follows: DAMVIQNPRYQVTQFGKPVTLSCSQTLNHNVMYWYQQKSSQAPKLLFHYYDKDFNNEADTPDNFQSRRPNTSFCFLDIRSPGLGDTAMYLCATSRDVEETQYFGPGTRLLVL.

The rearrangement uses TRBV5-1 and TRBJ1-1, with D maybe TRBD1 (5 bases). This CDR3 comprises 14 residues. Germline-derived CDR1 and CDR2 are SGHRS and YFSETQ. V shed 2 bases and J shed 2 bases, with 10 bases lying between them. The DNA for the CDR3 is TGCGCCAGCAGCTTCTTGACAGAAAACACTGAAGCTTTCTTT. Translating it yields CASSFLTENTEAFF.

This clonotype was seen a single time. The V call is TRBV16, the J call TRBJ2-7; D is unclear. Trimming removed 2 bases at V and 4 bases at J, with 6 bases between. CDR1 is KGHSY, CDR2 FQNENV, per germline. This CDR3 comprises 12 residues. The CDR3 is CASSQGQYEQYF. The CDR3 region has the DNA TGTGCCAGCAGCCAAGGCCAGTACGAGCAGTACTTC.

The chain is built from TRBV6-5 and TRBJ2-1, with TRBD2 matching over 8 bases. The CDR3 has 15 amino acids. From germline, CDR1 is MNHEY and CDR2 SVGAGI. V gave up 10 bases and J gave up 5 bases; unmatched junction bases: 13. Written as DNA, the CDR3 is TGTGCCACCAGAGGGTTGGCGGGAGGTGACAATGAGCAGTTCTTC. It is translated as CATRGLAGGDNEQFF.

This clonotype was detected many times. CDR3 protein: CASSQEAGLLNTQYF. The CDR3, as DNA: TGCGCCAGCAGCCAAGAAGCGGGACTGTTAAATACGCAGTATTTT. The J gene is TRBJ2-3, the V gene TRBV4-1; 7 nucleotides match TRBD2. Germline V gene data show CDR1 as MGHRA and CDR2 as YSYEKL. After removal of 0 bases from V and 7 bases from J, the junction contained 7 bases not matched to a gene. The CDR3 extends over 15 amino acids.

This clonotype was detected only a few times. The V call is TRBV5-1, the J call TRBJ2-2; 7 bases map to TRBD1. Germline CDR1 SGHRS, CDR2 YFSETQ. The V segment lost 2 bases and the J segment 2 bases; nucleotides outside the gene matches: 6. The CDR3 spans 16 residues. The CDR3 spells CASSLTGEPNTGELFF. CDR3 coding DNA: TGCGCCAGCAGCTTAACAGGGGAGCCTAACACCGGGGAGCTGTTTTTT.

V gene TRBV10-3 combines with J gene TRBJ2-7; D perhaps matches TRBD2 (5 bases). CDR1 is ENHRY, CDR2 SYGVKD, per germline. V lost 4 bases and J lost 11, with 15 bases in between. The CDR3 consists of 12 residues. For the CDR3, the DNA is TGTGCCATCAGTGCGATGGAACAGCGGAAGTACTTC. Protein product: CAISAMEQRKYF.

This chain connects TRBV6-5 to TRBJ2-5, with a tentative D call TRBD2 (5 bases). V dropped 6 bases and J dropped 5 bases, with 19 bases sitting between them. CDR3 length equals 15 residues. The germline CDR1 and CDR2 sequences are MNHEY and SVGAGI. In nucleotides, the CDR3 is TGTGCCAGCAGCTACGAGGGTTCACTGTTGGAGACCCAGTACTTC. As protein: CASSYEGSLLETQYF.

This clonotype was picked up a small number of times. This chain joins TRBV7-9 and TRBJ2-3, with a weak D call TRBD1 (5 bases). This CDR3 is 15 amino acids long. The V end was cut by 5 bases, the J end by 0 bases, with 12 bases between. Germline CDR1 SEHNR, CDR2 FQNEAQ (reference sequence). Written as DNA, the CDR3 is TGTGCCAGCAGCCCTGCTGGGGCTAGCACAGATACGCAGTATTTT. This sequence encodes CASSPAGASTDTQYF.

This clonotype has a handful of counts. This chain connects TRBV5-5 to TRBJ2-2, with D perhaps matching TRBD1 or TRBD2 (6 bases each). The V end lost 4 bases, the J end lost 6 bases, and 22 bases lay between the germline ends. The CDR3 is made up of 17 amino acids. Per germline, CDR1 SGHKS and CDR2 YYEKEE (reference sequence). This chain's CDR3 is CASSPVSRGGSAGELFF. The DNA of the CDR3 is TGTGCCAGCAGCCCCGTCTCCAGGGGAGGTTCAGCCGGGGAGCTGTTTTTT.

The gene calls are TRBV20-1 and TRBJ1-2; 10 bases map to TRBD1. After removal of 5 bases from V and 4 bases from J, the junction contained 4 bases not matched to a gene. This CDR3 comprises 13 residues. The germline V gene encodes CDR1 DFQATT and CDR2 SNEGSKA (reference sequence). The CDR3 DNA is TGCAGTGCTTTGACAGGGGGCATCTATGGCTACACCTTC. It is translated as CSALTGGIYGYTF.

V gene TRBV18 combines with J gene TRBJ2-5, with no clear D. Germline V gene data show CDR1 as KGHSH and CDR2 as LQKENI. The CDR3 sequence is 13 residues long. V was cut by 3 bases and J by 5 bases, with 10 bases left in between. The CDR3 DNA reads TGTGCCAGCTCACCGACCACTCGGGAGACCCAGTACTTC. This gives the protein CASSPTTRETQYF.

The chain carries TRBV6-5 and TRBJ1-4, with 8 bases identical to TRBD1. V lost 6 bases to trimming and J lost 11 bases; unmatched junction nucleotides: 5. The CDR3 contains 12 residues. CDR1 is MNHEY and CDR2 is SVGAGI in the germline V gene. This chain's CDR3 is CASSRGQGKLFF. DNA of the CDR3: TGTGCCAGCAGCCGTGGACAGGGCAAACTGTTTTTT.

This clonotype occurred a few times. The genes are TRBV29-1 and TRBJ2-7; D is perhaps TRBD2 (5 bases). Trimming shortened V by 4 bases and J by 7 bases, and 14 bases separated the two germline ends. Looked up from germline, CDR1 is SQVTM and CDR2 is ANQGSEA. The CDR3 runs to 12 residues. The CDR3 nucleotides are TGCAGCGTTGTGTTACGGGGAGAAGAGCAGTACTTC. This gives the protein CSVVLRGEEQYF.

The table lists this clonotype with a few counts. This rearrangement joins TRBV7-8 to TRBJ2-7, with 7 bases aligning to TRBD1. Germline V gives CDR1 SGHVS, CDR2 FQNEAQ. After removal of 0 bases from V and 4 bases from J, the junction contained 3 bases not matched to a gene. The CDR3 covers 14 residues. The CDR3 DNA reads as TGTGCCAGCAGCTTAGCAGGGGGCGAGTACGAGCAGTACTTC. Translation gives CASSLAGGEYEQYF.

V and J are TRBV5-1 and TRBJ2-1; D is possibly TRBD2 (5 bases). Germline CDR1 reads SGHRS; CDR2 reads YFSETQ. This CDR3 comprises 14 residues. V was shortened by 2 bases and J by 5 bases, with 11 bases between the two germline ends. Written as DNA, the CDR3 is TGCGCCAGCAGCTTCGCGGGCGGCAACAATGAGCAGTTCTTC. It yields the protein CASSFAGGNNEQFF.

The gene calls are TRBV7-9 and TRBJ1-2; D remains ambiguous. The CDR3 sequence is 15 residues long. V lost 2 bases, J lost 8 bases, and 18 bases lay in between. Per the germline V gene, CDR1 is SEHNR and CDR2 is FQNEAQ (reference sequence). CDR3 amino acids: CASSLYDGPEGGYTF. CDR3 in DNA: TGTGCCAGCAGCTTATATGACGGGCCGGAGGGCGGCTACACCTTC.

CDR3 bases: TGTGCCATCAGTGAGGGGACCCCCCCCTACAATGAGCAGTTCTTC. Protein product: CAISEGTPPYNEQFF. J is TRBJ2-1 and V is TRBV10-3; D is possibly TRBD1 or TRBD2 (5 bases each). Germline V CDR1 and CDR2: ENHRY, SYGVKD. The CDR3 length is 15 residues. With 2 bases removed from V and 2 bases from J, the gap between germline ends came to 10 bases.

The chain recombines TRBV9 with TRBJ2-3, with D unresolved. Between the trimmed V and J ends, which lost 2 bases and 5 bases, there was a span of 6 bases. This CDR3 spans 12 amino acids. CDR1 and CDR2 (germline): SGDLS, YYNGEE. Here the CDR3 DNA reads TGTGCCAGCAGCGTTTCGCAAGATACGCAGTATTTT. Encoded protein: CASSVSQDTQYF.

This chain joins TRBV19 and TRBJ2-1; 8 nucleotides line up with TRBD1. V dropped 1 base and J dropped 4; count of bases not matched to a gene: 6. The germline gives CDR1 LNHDA, CDR2 SQIVND (reference sequence). This CDR3 comprises 16 residues. CDR3 loop: CASSIGGQGNYNEQFF. The CDR3 nucleotides are TGTGCCAGTAGTATAGGAGGACAGGGTAATTACAATGAGCAGTTCTTC.

V and J are TRBV9 and TRBJ2-1, with 12 positions matching TRBD2. Germline V lookup: CDR1 SGDLS, CDR2 YYNGEE. The CDR3 spans 18 residues. The trim removed 5 bases at V and 0 bases at J, leaving 9 bases unmatched. The CDR3 region is CASSGLAGSTSSYNEQFF. Here the CDR3 DNA reads TGTGCCAGCAGTGGACTAGCGGGGTCCACGAGCTCCTACAATGAGCAGTTCTTC.

This chain connects TRBV5-1 to TRBJ2-7; D may match TRBD1 or TRBD2 (5 bases each). V gave up 0 bases and J gave up 0 bases, with 13 bases separating them. The CDR3 length is 16 residues. Germline-derived CDR1 and CDR2 are SGHRS and YFSETQ. The CDR3 sequence is CASSLVLGAYSYEQYF. The CDR3 region has the DNA TGCGCCAGCAGCTTGGTGCTCGGGGCGTACTCCTACGAGCAGTACTTC.

This clonotype was seen more than once but under ten times. The chain has TRBV29-1 and TRBJ1-1; TRBD1 is a possible D gene (5 bases). The V gene's germline CDR1 is SQVTM and CDR2 ANQGSEA. The CDR3 loop spans 12 amino acids. The V end lost 0 bases, the J end lost 7 bases, and 9 bases lay between the germline ends. CDR3 region: CSVEDGTFEAFF. The CDR3 nucleotides read TGCAGCGTTGAAGACGGGACTTTTGAAGCTTTCTTT.

In its sample, this clonotype was seen a few times. This chain uses TRBV27 with TRBJ2-1; no firm D call. Trimming shortened V by 4 bases and J by 0 bases, and 10 bases separated the two germline ends. Germline CDR1 and CDR2: MNHEY and SMNVEV (reference sequence). CDR3 length: 15 amino acids. The CDR3 loop is CASSSTVFSYNEQFF. DNA of the CDR3: TGTGCCAGCAGTTCGACTGTCTTCTCCTACAATGAGCAGTTCTTC.

This chain uses TRBV6-2 or TRBV6-3 with TRBJ2-7; 10 positions match TRBD2. CDR1 and CDR2 (germline): MNHEY, SVGEGT. J lost 2 bases, V lost 4 bases, and 11 bases had no gene match. The CDR3 contains 17 residues. CDR3 nucleotides: TGTGCCAGCAGTTCCTCCCTGGGACTAGCGAACCCCTACGAGCAGTACTTC. Its protein product is CASSSSLGLANPYEQYF.

The chain links TRBV7-2 to TRBJ2-1; 10 nucleotides agree with TRBD2. CDR1 is SGHTA and CDR2 is FQGNSA in the germline V gene. The CDR3 extends over 17 amino acids. Trimming cost V 1 base and J 1 base; bases outside gene matches: 4. CDR3 amino acids: CASSLEGAGGSYNEQFF. DNA of the CDR3: TGTGCCAGCAGCTTAGAAGGAGCGGGAGGGTCCTACAATGAGCAGTTCTTC.

There are a few counts of this clonotype. V and J are TRBV20-1 and TRBJ1-5; D possibly corresponds to TRBD1 (6 bases). The germline V gene has CDR1 DFQATT and CDR2 SNEGSKA (reference sequence). The V and J ends lost 6 bases and 3 bases respectively, with 18 bases between them. This CDR3 is 15 amino acids long. The CDR3, as DNA: TGCAGTGCACTTTCTTCCGACAGGTACAATCAGCCCCAGCATTTT. It encodes CSALSSDRYNQPQHF.

This clonotype was observed a handful of times. V is TRBV6-5 and J is TRBJ1-4, with D possibly TRBD1 on 5 matching bases. Per the germline V gene, CDR1 is MNHEY and CDR2 is SVGAGI. The CDR3 has 15 amino acids. Trimming removed 2 bases from V and 3 bases from J, with 10 bases in between. The CDR3 DNA follows: TGTGCCAGCAGTTACGGGGACGGCCCTAATGAAAAACTGTTTTTT. It translates to CASSYGDGPNEKLFF.

In this sample, this clonotype turned up a few times. The chain uses TRBV4-2 and TRBJ1-2; possibly TRBD1 for D (5 bases). CDR3 length: 14 amino acids. The V gene lost 4 bases and the J gene lost 1 base, with 10 bases spanning the gap. Germline values: CDR1 LGHNA, CDR2 YNFKEQ. Here the CDR3 reads CASSLREVNYGYTF. DNA of the CDR3: TGTGCCAGCAGCCTCAGGGAAGTTAACTATGGCTACACCTTC.

In this sample, this clonotype turned up a few times. The rearrangement links TRBV7-9 to TRBJ2-7, with 8 bases that match TRBD1. This CDR3 region has 15 residues. Per germline, CDR1 SEHNR and CDR2 FQNEAQ (reference sequence). V was pared by 4 bases and J by 3 bases, with 8 bases of the junction left unmatched. The CDR3 DNA sequence: TGTGCCAGCAGCTCGTCCCGGGACAGGAACTACGAGCAGTACTTC. Protein sequence: CASSSSRDRNYEQYF.

J is TRBJ1-1 and V is TRBV11-2; the D is unclear. Deletions cut 0 bases from V and 8 bases from J, with 16 bases between. The CDR3 runs to 15 residues. CDR1 SGHAT and CDR2 FQNNGV come from the germline V gene. The CDR3 loop reads CASSLERRPSFEAFF. In DNA, the CDR3 is TGTGCCAGCAGCTTAGAAAGAAGGCCTTCCTTCGAAGCTTTCTTT.

This clonotype was detected once. The chain joins TRBV7-9 to TRBJ1-5; D might be TRBD1 (5 bases). The CDR3 is 15 residues long. Per germline, CDR1 SEHNR and CDR2 FQNEAQ (reference sequence). The V end was cut by 4 bases, the J end by 4 bases, with 14 bases between. CDR3 amino acids: CASSWSEGPNQPQHF. CDR3 coding DNA: TGTGCCAGCAGCTGGTCAGAGGGACCAAATCAGCCCCAGCATTTT. Supplemented by reference TRBV7-9 and TRBJ1-5, the full variable domain reads DTGVSQNPRHKITKRGQNVTFRCDPISEHNRLYWYRQTLGQGPEFLTYFQNEAQLEKSRLLSDRFSAERPKGSFSTLEIQRTEQGDSAMYLCASSWSEGPNQPQHFGDGTRLSIL.